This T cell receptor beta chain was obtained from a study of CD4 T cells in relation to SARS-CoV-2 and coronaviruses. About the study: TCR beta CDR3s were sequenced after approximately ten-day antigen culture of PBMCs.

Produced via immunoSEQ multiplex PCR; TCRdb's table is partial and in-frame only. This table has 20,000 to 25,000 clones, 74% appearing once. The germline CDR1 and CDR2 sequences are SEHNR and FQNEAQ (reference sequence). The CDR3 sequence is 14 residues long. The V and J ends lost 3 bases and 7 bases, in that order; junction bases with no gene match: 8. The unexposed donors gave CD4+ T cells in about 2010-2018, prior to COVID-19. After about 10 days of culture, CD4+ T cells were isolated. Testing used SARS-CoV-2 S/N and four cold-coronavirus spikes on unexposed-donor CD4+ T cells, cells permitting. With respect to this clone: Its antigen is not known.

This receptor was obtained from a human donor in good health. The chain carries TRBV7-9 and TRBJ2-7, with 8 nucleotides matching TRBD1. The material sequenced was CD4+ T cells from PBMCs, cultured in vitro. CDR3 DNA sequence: TGTGCCAGCAGCTTGGGTCAGGGGGCTTTTGAGCAGTACTTC. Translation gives CASSLGQGAFEQYF.